Listed here is a single TCR beta chain. This sample is part of a study of control samples from healthy donors and cancer patients. Libraries were prepared by immunoSEQ multiplex PCR; TCRdb keeps only in-frame clonotypes and omits some of them. The data show 350,000 to 450,000 clones, around nine tenths seen once. Sample: PBMCs. This clonotype was sampled from a man aged 35-49 years with head and neck cancer.

CDR3 bases: TGTGCCAGCAGTCCCCGCCGGGCAGCGCCCGAAAAACTGTTTTTT. It translates to CASSPRRAAPEKLFF. This chain links TRBV27 with TRBJ1-4; D gene uncertain. Germline loops: CDR1 MNHEY, CDR2 SMNVEV (reference sequence). The CDR3 sequence is 15 residues long. Trimming shortened V by 5 bases and J by 8 bases, and 18 bases separated the two germline ends.